The present entry profiles one T cell receptor (beta chain) with its context. Its antigen is still unknown. One base away there is no much larger clone; base qualities are not given. The data originate from a study of siplizumab effects on memory and regulatory T cells (dated by TCRdb to the late 2010s). Concerning the study at large: The study examined how the anti-CD2 antibody siplizumab affects alloreactive T-cell subsets in allogeneic mixed lymphocyte reactions built from human PBMCs.

The CDR3 spans 15 residues, from the cysteine through the phenylalanine. Only the CDR3 portion is preserved as DNA: 45 bases, with reading frame beginning at the first base. V trim: 1 base; J trim: 2 bases; unmatched bases: 6. CDR1 and CDR2, looked up from the germline V gene (reference sequence), are SGHNT and YYREEE. General findings and caveats noted by the study authors: A naive or memory phenotype could not be assigned to roughly 75-96% of proliferating CD4+ or CD8+ clones. Because sequences at frequencies below about 10^-5 were poorly captured, only a minor fraction of alloreactive clones could be mapped back to unstimulated subsets. In reactions with siplizumab, an average of about 75% of mappable alloreactive CD4+ clones were Treg-derived, compared with approximately 29% in control reactions. The cumulative frequency of alloreactive sequences traceable to unstimulated CD4+ memory T cells was significantly reduced by siplizumab. Unstimulated naive T cells appeared more diverse than memory T cells, and naive cells seemed to contribute substantially to the alloresponse. Whether proliferating Tregs from siplizumab cultures actually had suppressive function was not functionally confirmed.

Sorted unstimulated T cells and proliferating T cells recovered from mixed lymphocyte reactions underwent TCRbeta CDR3 sequencing. Fresh whole blood from ten HLA-typed healthy donors served as the source for isolating PBMCs. To map where alloreactive clones came from, unstimulated CD4+ regulatory T cells were FACS-sorted. The method was the immunoSEQ multiplex PCR assay. Approximately 93,000 TCR templates per sample were assayed by the deep sequencing platform. Genomic DNA extracted from sorted T cells was used for TCRbeta CDR3 sequencing. In the paper's pipeline: The R programming language was used for the clonal analysis of the TCRbeta CDR3 data. Alloreactive CD4+ and CD8+ clones were identified by comparing unstimulated samples to CFSE-low samples taken after the reaction. By matching sequences to the repertoires of sorted unstimulated Treg and non-Treg cells, each alloreactive CD4+ clone was assigned a regulatory or non-regulatory origin. The clones in this table, taken by TCRdb from immuneACCESS, are in-frame only. Not every clone is retained; where verified, under half of the shortfall comes from an unresolved V gene, and the cause of the rest is unknown. The V and J calls and clone size are taken from that table; D and trimming were inferred from the DNA. In this sample the table shows tens of thousands of clones, 88% of which occur a single time. Over 1.5% of the sample goes to the ten largest clones.

The TCR was taken from a human donor in good health. Sequences were obtained from Tregs sorted from blood. Here the chain combines TRBV5-4 and TRBJ2-7; 7 junctional bases match TRBD2. The sequenced DNA: TGTGCCAGCAGCTTGAGTAGCGGGCAGGCCTACGAGCAGTACTTC. This encodes CASSLSSGQAYEQYF.